This TCR beta chain appears in the sequencing data of a study of CD8+ T cells in alopecia areata. Isolated RNA was reverse transcribed into cDNA used as the sequencing template. Repertoires were generated with immunoSEQ multiplex PCR, while TCRdb's copy carries only in-frame clones and drops some. Among over 95,000 clones, 41% were seen once, and the ten largest hold about 1.2%. Study-wide points: Unlike in mice, where it was clearer, TCR sharing across patients was less clear, possibly HLA-related.

This clone was picked up a small number of times. The antigen is unknown. Germline trimming cut 6 bases from V and 4 bases from J; bases unmatched to any gene: 12. CDR3 length: 15 residues. The germline V gene has CDR1 SQVTM and CDR2 ANQGSEA. Specimens obtained from alopecia areata patients comprised lesional scalp punch biopsies and peripheral blood. PBMCs yielded sorted CD4+ and CD8+ T cells. The sequence came from a human donor with alopecia areata. This chain connects TRBV29-1 to TRBJ2-3; 8 bases agree with TRBD1. Sequenced: CD4+ T cells sorted from blood. Here the CDR3 reads CSVCTGGPVADTQYF. The CDR3 DNA reads as TGCAGCGTCTGTACAGGGGGACCGGTCGCAGATACGCAGTATTTT.